These 26 T cell receptor beta chains originate from one sample sequenced in a study of OX40 agonist ivuxolimab in advanced cancers. Some clones are missing from TCRdb's copy, which holds only in-frame ones; the method was immunoSEQ multiplex PCR. The repertoire includes tens of thousands of clones, approximately 90% of them detected once, and 0.45% to 0.55% sits in the top ten. The sample consisted of CD4+ or CD8+ T cells sorted from blood, taken in a trial of the OX40 agonist ivuxolimab. The receptor source for this set is an adult with an advanced solid tumor such as melanoma, head and neck, liver or kidney cancer.

J is TRBJ1-5 and V is TRBV6-6; tentatively, D is TRBD1 (5 bases). Trimming left V 7 bases short and J 7 bases short, with 11 bases between. Looked up from germline, CDR1 is MNHNY and CDR2 is SVGAGI (reference sequence). There are 12 residues in the CDR3. CDR3 DNA: TGTGCCAGCACTGGCAGGGAACAGCCCCAGCATTTT. Translation: CASTGREQPQHF.

J is TRBJ2-1 and V is TRBV11-3; D uncertain. Germline V lookup: CDR1 SGHNT, CDR2 YENEEA. V was shortened by 6 bases and J by 7 bases, with 13 bases between the two germline ends. The CDR3 consists of 13 residues. This CDR3 is CASRGPIENEQFF. CDR3 bases: TGTGCCAGCAGGGGTCCAATCGAGAATGAGCAGTTCTTC.

The chain is built from TRBV29-1 and TRBJ2-2, with D possibly matching TRBD2 (5 bases). Trimming left V 4 bases short and J 7 bases short, with 13 bases between. Germline V gives CDR1 SQVTM, CDR2 ANQGSEA. The CDR3 sequence is 13 residues long. Written as DNA, the CDR3 is TGCAGCGTTGGCGTAGGAGGAGGCGGGGAGCTGTTTTTT. Residues: CSVGVGGGGELFF.

The chain carries TRBV28 and TRBJ1-4; 7 nucleotides align to TRBD1. CDR1 and CDR2 (germline): MDHEN, SYDVKM. J lost 6 bases, V lost 5 bases, and 12 bases had no gene match. This CDR3 comprises 16 residues. CDR3 amino acids: CASSPGGDREYEKLFF. In DNA form, the CDR3 reads TGTGCCAGCAGTCCCGGTGGAGACAGGGAGTATGAAAAACTGTTTTTT.

The J gene is TRBJ2-7, the V gene TRBV6-6; 11 nucleotides match TRBD2. This CDR3 spans 14 amino acids. With 4 bases clipped from V and 5 bases from J, the junction kept 4 bases outside the gene matches. Per the germline V gene, CDR1 is MNHNY and CDR2 is SVGAGI (reference sequence). CDR3: CASSLLAGAHEQYF. In DNA, the CDR3 is TGTGCCAGCAGTTTACTAGCGGGAGCTCACGAGCAGTACTTC.

V usage is TRBV7-3 and J usage is TRBJ2-7; 9 nucleotides agree with TRBD1. Germline trimming cut 5 bases from V and 1 base from J; bases unmatched to any gene: 6. CDR1 is SGHTA and CDR2 is FQGTGA in the germline V gene. This CDR3 is 15 amino acids long. The DNA for the CDR3 is TGTGCCAGCAGCCTGACAGGGGGTTTTTCCTACGAGCAGTACTTC. As protein: CASSLTGGFSYEQYF.

For the CDR3, the DNA is TGTGCCAGCAGCCCACGGGGGGCCCGAAATGAAAAACTGTTTTTT. As protein: CASSPRGARNEKLFF. The chain is built from TRBV9 and TRBJ1-4; a possible D gene is TRBD1 (6 bases). Germline V lookup: CDR1 SGDLS, CDR2 YYNGEE. Trimming shortened V by 4 bases and J by 5 bases, and 15 bases separated the two germline ends. The CDR3 is made up of 15 amino acids.

This chain joins TRBV19 and TRBJ2-1; no firm D call. The germline gives CDR1 LNHDA, CDR2 SQIVND (reference sequence). The CDR3 runs to 15 residues. The V and J ends lost 1 base and 3 bases respectively, with 10 bases between them. The CDR3 protein is CASSIGVHLYNEQFF. Here the CDR3 DNA reads TGTGCCAGTAGTATAGGGGTCCACCTCTACAATGAGCAGTTCTTC.

V usage is TRBV28 and J usage is TRBJ1-1; D is ambiguous. The CDR3 loop spans 14 amino acids. Trimming cost V 5 bases and J 5 bases, with 15 bases left between them. Germline CDR1 reads MDHEN; CDR2 reads SYDVKM. CDR3 coding DNA: TGTGCCAGCAGTCTAGATCGCGGCAGGACTGAAGCTTTCTTT. Amino acids: CASSLDRGRTEAFF.

This chain uses TRBV19 with TRBJ2-4; 7 positions agree with TRBD2. The junction had 14 bases not matched to a gene; V was cut back by 5 bases and J by 1 base. Germline CDR1 LNHDA, CDR2 SQIVND (reference sequence). This CDR3 spans 18 amino acids. Written as DNA, the CDR3 is TGTGCCAGTAGTCTATTAGCGGGTTGGCCTAGGGCCAAAAACATTCAGTACTTC. It yields the protein CASSLLAGWPRAKNIQYF.

The chain carries TRBV6-1 and TRBJ1-4; D gene unclear. Trimming took off 6 bases at V and 7 bases at J, with 9 bases between the two ends. This CDR3 spans 12 amino acids. Per germline, CDR1 MNHNS and CDR2 SASEGT. CDR3: CASSPRGEKLFF. The CDR3 DNA is TGTGCCAGCAGCCCCCGAGGTGAAAAACTGTTTTTT.

The CDR3 here is CASSQDSAGEQFF. Here the CDR3 DNA reads TGTGCCAGCAGCCAAGACTCGGCCGGGGAGCAGTTCTTC. The rearrangement joins TRBV4-2 to TRBJ2-1; no clear D. Trimming removed 0 bases from V and 10 bases from J, with 10 bases in between. Germline CDR1 and CDR2: LGHNA and YNFKEQ. The CDR3 extends over 13 amino acids.

The chain carries TRBV2 and TRBJ1-1; 8 bases are shared with TRBD1. Germline V gene lookup returns CDR1 SNHLY and CDR2 FYNNEI. The CDR3 runs to 14 residues. J lost 2 bases, V lost 6 bases, and 5 bases had no gene match. The CDR3 loop reads CASSRQGPNTEAFF. The CDR3, as DNA: TGTGCCAGCAGCAGACAGGGGCCAAACACTGAAGCTTTCTTT.

V and J are TRBV7-2 and TRBJ2-3; 8 nucleotides line up with TRBD1. The CDR3 runs 17 residues. With V trimmed by 3 bases and J by 3 bases, 11 bases remained unmatched. CDR1 is SGHTA and CDR2 is FQGNSA in the germline V gene. CDR3 in DNA: TGTGCCAGCAGCTTGGCCGCCCGACAGGGGCGGACAGATACGCAGTATTTT. It is translated as CASSLAARQGRTDTQYF.

This clone has just one count. The V call is TRBV5-1, the J call TRBJ2-5; 10 positions match TRBD2. Germline trimming cut 4 bases from V and 5 bases from J; bases unmatched to any gene: 11. The length of the CDR3 is 16 residues. From germline, CDR1 is SGHRS and CDR2 YFSETQ. The CDR3 sequence: CASSLSGRGDIETQYF. In DNA, the CDR3 is TGCGCCAGCAGCCTGAGCGGGAGGGGGGATATTGAGACCCAGTACTTC.

J is TRBJ2-2 and V is TRBV28; D may be TRBD2 (6 bases). CDR1 MDHEN and CDR2 SYDVKM come from the germline V gene. The CDR3 extends over 14 amino acids. Trimming removed 8 bases at V and 3 bases at J, with 13 bases between. This CDR3 is CASQRGGYTGELFF. CDR3 nucleotide sequence: TGTGCCAGCCAGCGAGGAGGGTACACCGGGGAGCTGTTTTTT.

This chain links TRBV28 with TRBJ2-5; D gene ambiguous. Germline loops: CDR1 MDHEN, CDR2 SYDVKM. The ends were cut back, 5 bases at V and 5 bases at J, with 6 bases in the middle. This CDR3 is built from 11 residues. The CDR3 DNA is TGTGCCAGCAGTCCAAGGGAGACCCAGTACTTC. Protein product: CASSPRETQYF.

CDR3 amino acids: CASSIGGGANVLTF. The CDR3, as DNA: TGTGCCAGTAGTATAGGAGGGGGGGCCAACGTCCTGACTTTC. The chain is built from TRBV19 and TRBJ2-6; possible D gene TRBD2, 5 bases. Trimming pared 1 base from V and 4 bases from J, leaving 5 bases between. This CDR3 has 14 amino acids. Germline V lookup: CDR1 LNHDA, CDR2 SQIVND (reference sequence). Variable domain in full (rest from reference TRBV19 and TRBJ2-6): DGGITQSPKYLFRKEGQNVTLSCEQNLNHDAMYWYRQDPGQGLRLIYYSQIVNDFQKGDIAEGYSVSREKKESFPLTVTSAQKNPTAFYLCASSIGGGANVLTFGAGSRLTVL.

The genes are TRBV2 and TRBJ2-1; weak D call: TRBD2 (5 bases). Germline assignment: CDR1 SNHLY and CDR2 FYNNEI. The CDR3 runs to 15 residues. With 7 bases removed from V and 6 bases from J, the gap between germline ends came to 19 bases. The CDR3 loop is CASKRSTPLRNEQFF. DNA of the CDR3: TGTGCCAGCAAGCGGAGCACCCCCCTACGCAATGAGCAGTTCTTC. Variable domain in full (rest from reference TRBV2 and TRBJ2-1): EPEVTQTPSHQVTQMGQEVILRCVPISNHLYFYWYRQILGQKVEFLVSFYNNEISEKSEIFDDQFSVERPDGSNFTLKIRSTKLEDSAMYFCASKRSTPLRNEQFFGPGTRLTVL.

The chain couples TRBV29-1 to TRBJ2-1, with D possibly matching TRBD1 (5 bases). The V gene lost 8 bases and the J gene lost 7 bases, with 15 bases spanning the gap. This CDR3 contains 12 residues. Germline assignment: CDR1 SQVTM and CDR2 ANQGSEA. The CDR3 nucleotides read TGCAGCCACCGTACTCCAGGGAATGAGCAGTTCTTC. Translated, it gives CSHRTPGNEQFF.

This clone was counted a single time. CDR3 bases: TGTGCCAGCAGTTTAAGGGGACTAAATTACAATGAGCAGTTCTTC. It is translated as CASSLRGLNYNEQFF. The genes are TRBV27 and TRBJ2-1, with TRBD2 identical over 7 bases. The CDR3 contains 15 residues. The germline V gene has CDR1 MNHEY and CDR2 SMNVEV (reference sequence). Losses at the gene ends were 2 bases for V and 4 bases for J; bases not matched to a gene: 5.

This chain links TRBV11-3 with TRBJ2-1, with 9 bases lining up with TRBD2. The J segment lost 7 bases and the V segment lost 4 bases, leaving 8 bases of the junction unmatched. This CDR3 has 15 amino acids. Per germline, CDR1 SGHNT and CDR2 YENEEA. CDR3 nucleotides: TGTGCCAGCAGCTACTTTAGCGGGAGTGAGAATGAGCAGTTCTTC. This encodes CASSYFSGSENEQFF.

The chain uses TRBV5-4 and TRBJ1-5, with 7 bases matching TRBD1. V lost 5 bases, J lost 3 bases, and 8 bases stayed unmatched. The CDR3 loop spans 15 amino acids. Per germline, CDR1 SGHNT and CDR2 YYREEE (reference sequence). This CDR3 is CASRATGTDNQPQHF. The DNA of the CDR3 is TGTGCCAGCAGAGCAACGGGGACAGACAATCAGCCCCAGCATTTT.

The rearrangement uses TRBV28 and TRBJ1-5, with a possible D match to TRBD1 (5 bases). This CDR3 spans 12 amino acids. Looked up from germline, CDR1 is MDHEN and CDR2 is SYDVKM. Trimming pared 8 bases from V and 6 bases from J, leaving 11 bases between. The CDR3 DNA sequence: TGTGCCAGCGGCAGCAGGGTTCAGCCCCAGCATTTT. This codes for CASGSRVQPQHF.

V and J are TRBV27 and TRBJ2-5; the D is unclear. In germline, CDR1 is MNHEY, CDR2 SMNVEV (reference sequence). CDR3 length: 14 amino acids. Trimming removed 1 base from V and 2 bases from J, with 8 bases in between. This CDR3 is CASSLWSDQETQYF. The CDR3 DNA is TGTGCCAGCAGTTTATGGTCAGATCAAGAGACCCAGTACTTC.

The chain combines TRBV16 with TRBJ2-2; D is perhaps TRBD2 (5 bases). The CDR3 length is 14 residues. The V gene lost 0 bases and the J gene lost 6 bases, with 8 bases spanning the gap. Per germline, CDR1 KGHSY and CDR2 FQNENV. The CDR3 DNA reads as TGTGCCAGCAGCCAATCGAGGGCCGCCGGGGAGCTGTTTTTT. This gives the protein CASSQSRAAGELFF.